This is a list of T cell receptor beta chains from one sample in a study of blood T cell repertoires in COVID-19. Method: immunoSEQ multiplex PCR; TCRdb's copy keeps in-frame clones and lacks some. The sample shows under 300,000 clones, approximately 90% of them seen only once. The specimen sequenced was PBMCs or T cells enriched from blood (not recorded which). The receptors derive from a man aged 35-49 years who had recovered from COVID-19. The CDR3 runs from the conserved cysteine through the conserved F or W. Each record gives: D gene, clone size, V gene, J gene, CDR3 protein, CDR3 DNA. The D gene is left open where the match is weak. Clone size is shown for a subset of rows, as once, few, many or a class of expanded clone.

D: .; size: .; V: TRBV20-1; J: TRBJ2-1; CDR3: CSASRGASYNEQFF; DNA: TGCAGTGCTAGTCGGGGGGCTAGCTACAATGAGCAGTTCTTC
D: .; size: .; V: TRBV7-9; J: TRBJ2-5; CDR3: CASSSPRGDLRETQYF; DNA: TGTGCCAGCAGCTCCCCCCGAGGAGATTTAAGAGAGACCCAGTACTTC
D: .; size: .; V: TRBV9; J: TRBJ2-3; CDR3: CASSAVPGHTDTQYF; DNA: TGTGCCAGCAGCGCCGTTCCAGGGCACACAGATACGCAGTATTTT
D: .; size: .; V: TRBV4-1; J: TRBJ1-4; CDR3: CASSRAGVTNEKLFF; DNA: TGCGCCAGCAGCCGAGCGGGCGTAACTAATGAAAAACTGTTTTTT
D: TRBD1; size: .; V: TRBV7-3; J: TRBJ2-3; CDR3: CASSSTGADTQYF; DNA: TGTGCCAGCAGCTCGACAGGGGCCGATACGCAGTATTTT
D: TRBD1; size: .; V: TRBV3-1/TRBV3-2; J: TRBJ2-1; CDR3: CASMDTLTGSDEQFF; DNA: TGTGCCAGCATGGACACTTTGACAGGGTCTGATGAGCAGTTCTTC
D: .; size: .; V: TRBV30; J: TRBJ1-1; CDR3: CAWSEGYTEAFF; DNA: TGTGCCTGGAGTGAGGGGTACACTGAAGCTTTCTTT
D: .; size: .; V: TRBV7-3; J: TRBJ1-2; CDR3: CASSSDRMIGYTF; DNA: TGTGCCAGCAGCTCCGACAGAATGATTGGCTACACCTTC
D: TRBD1; size: .; V: TRBV4-1; J: TRBJ2-3; CDR3: CASSQWDRETDTQYF; DNA: TGCGCCAGCAGCCAGTGGGACAGGGAAACAGATACGCAGTATTTT
D: TRBD1; size: .; V: TRBV2; J: TRBJ1-2; CDR3: CASRQDRGLGYTF; DNA: TGTGCCAGCAGACAAGACAGGGGGCTTGGCTACACCTTC
D: .; size: .; V: TRBV19; J: TRBJ2-7; CDR3: CASSISAGQGGYEQYF; DNA: TGTGCCAGTAGTATTTCCGCCGGCCAGGGGGGCTACGAGCAGTACTTC
D: .; size: .; V: TRBV5-4; J: TRBJ1-1; CDR3: CASSPNPGQNTEAFF; DNA: TGTGCCAGCAGCCCGAACCCCGGACAGAACACTGAAGCTTTCTTT
D: TRBD2; size: few; V: TRBV7-8; J: TRBJ2-2; CDR3: CASSRLAGYITGELFF; DNA: TGTGCCAGCAGCCGACTAGCGGGATATATAACCGGGGAGCTGTTTTTT
D: .; size: few; V: TRBV7-9; J: TRBJ2-6; CDR3: CASVTIQGMSSGANVLTF; DNA: TGTGCCAGCGTTACCATACAGGGTATGAGCTCTGGGGCCAACGTCCTGACTTTC
D: .; size: .; V: TRBV28; J: TRBJ1-1; CDR3: CASRNPGPGRRAEAFF; DNA: TGTGCCAGCAGAAACCCCGGGCCCGGGAGAAGGGCTGAAGCTTTCTTT
D: TRBD1; size: .; V: TRBV9; J: TRBJ1-1; CDR3: CASSSRLGQGGWNTEAFF; DNA: TGTGCCAGCAGCTCCCGACTCGGACAGGGAGGGTGGAACACTGAAGCTTTCTTT
D: TRBD1; size: .; V: TRBV9; J: TRBJ1-2; CDR3: CASNQDGQGFSGYTF; DNA: TGTGCCAGCAACCAAGATGGACAGGGGTTCAGTGGCTACACCTTC
D: .; size: .; V: TRBV5-1; J: TRBJ2-5; CDR3: CASWDTQETQYF; DNA: TGCGCCAGCTGGGACACGCAAGAGACCCAGTACTTC
D: TRBD1; size: .; V: TRBV6-5; J: TRBJ1-2; CDR3: CASSQTGGSRGYTF; DNA: TGTGCCAGCAGTCAAACAGGGGGTAGTCGTGGCTACACCTTC
D: TRBD1; size: .; V: TRBV19; J: TRBJ1-3; CDR3: CASSPEDRGLSGNTIYF; DNA: TGTGCCAGTAGTCCGGAAGACAGGGGGCTTTCTGGAAACACCATATATTTT
D: TRBD2; size: .; V: TRBV28; J: TRBJ2-7; CDR3: CASSLGTSGRASNEQYF; DNA: TGTGCCAGCAGTTTAGGGACTAGCGGGAGGGCAAGTAACGAGCAGTACTTC
D: .; size: once; V: TRBV7-8; J: TRBJ1-2; CDR3: CASSFRPGANYGYTF; DNA: TGTGCCAGCAGCTTTAGGCCCGGAGCTAACTATGGCTACACCTTC
D: TRBD1; size: .; V: TRBV5-1; J: TRBJ2-3; CDR3: CASPRQGATDTQYF; DNA: TGCGCCAGCCCGAGACAGGGGGCAACAGATACGCAGTATTTT
D: TRBD2; size: .; V: TRBV6-4; J: TRBJ2-1; CDR3: CASSQTSGGVNEQFF; DNA: TGTGCCAGCAGCCAAACTAGCGGGGGGGTCAATGAGCAGTTCTTC
D: .; size: .; V: TRBV12-3/TRBV12-4; J: TRBJ1-3; CDR3: CASSRGENTIYF; DNA: TGTGCCAGCAGTCGCGGGGAGAACACCATATATTTT
D: TRBD1; size: .; V: TRBV18; J: TRBJ1-2; CDR3: CASSPLGRGNFYGYTF; DNA: TGTGCCAGCTCACCCCTGGGCAGGGGGAATTTCTATGGCTACACCTTC
D: TRBD2; size: once; V: TRBV18; J: TRBJ2-1; CDR3: CASSPRGGANEQFF; DNA: TGTGCCAGCTCCCCACGGGGGGGGGCGAATGAGCAGTTCTTC
D: TRBD2; size: .; V: TRBV7-3; J: TRBJ2-1; CDR3: CASSSGLAAYNEQFF; DNA: TGTGCCAGCAGCTCGGGACTAGCGGCCTACAATGAGCAGTTCTTC
D: TRBD2; size: .; V: TRBV14; J: TRBJ2-2; CDR3: CASSHENHQGLAGVDTGELFF; DNA: TGTGCCAGCAGCCACGAAAACCATCAAGGACTAGCGGGAGTTGACACCGGGGAGCTGTTTTTT
D: .; size: .; V: TRBV2; J: TRBJ2-7; CDR3: CASRKTTSTYF; DNA: TGTGCCAGCAGAAAAACTACGAGCACGTACTTC
D: TRBD1; size: .; V: TRBV7-9; J: TRBJ2-5; CDR3: CASSFRTGGETQYF; DNA: TGTGCCAGCAGCTTCCGGACAGGGGGAGAGACCCAGTACTTC
D: TRBD1; size: .; V: TRBV28; J: TRBJ1-1; CDR3: CASRPGTDTEAFF; DNA: TGTGCCAGCAGGCCAGGGACAGACACTGAAGCTTTCTTT
D: TRBD1; size: .; V: TRBV4-2; J: TRBJ2-3; CDR3: CASTHLRTGSLDTQYF; DNA: TGTGCCAGCACCCACCTACGGACAGGGTCTTTGGATACGCAGTATTTT
D: TRBD2; size: .; V: TRBV6-5; J: TRBJ2-1; CDR3: CASSYPGLAGNNEQFF; DNA: TGTGCCAGCAGTTACCCGGGACTAGCTGGAAACAATGAGCAGTTCTTC
D: .; size: .; V: TRBV4-3; J: TRBJ2-3; CDR3: CASSQDGAVSSTDTQYF; DNA: TGCGCCAGCAGCCAAGATGGGGCGGTTAGTAGCACAGATACGCAGTATTTT
D: TRBD1; size: .; V: TRBV7-8; J: TRBJ1-2; CDR3: CASSLDDRGRGYTF; DNA: TGTGCCAGCAGCTTAGATGACAGGGGGCGAGGCTACACCTTC
D: TRBD1; size: .; V: TRBV7-8; J: TRBJ1-2; CDR3: CASSQTGGGYGYTF; DNA: TGTGCCAGCAGCCAGACAGGGGGCGGCTATGGCTACACCTTC
D: TRBD2; size: few; V: TRBV4-3; J: TRBJ2-3; CDR3: CASSPKLGAGGSTDTQYF; DNA: TGCGCCAGCAGCCCGAAGTTGGGTGCGGGAGGGAGCACAGATACGCAGTATTTT
D: .; size: .; V: TRBV4-1; J: TRBJ2-2; CDR3: CASSTTIQSTGELFF; DNA: TGCGCCAGCAGCACGACTATACAAAGCACCGGGGAGCTGTTTTTT
D: TRBD2; size: .; V: TRBV5-5; J: TRBJ2-3; CDR3: CASSLGAGDASTDTQYF; DNA: TGTGCCAGCAGCTTGGGAGCGGGAGACGCTAGCACAGATACGCAGTATTTT
D: .; size: .; V: TRBV11-2; J: TRBJ2-7; CDR3: CASSSLTGARGEQYF; DNA: TGTGCCAGCAGCTCCCTAACCGGTGCCCGGGGGGAGCAGTACTTC
D: .; size: once; V: TRBV28; J: TRBJ1-1; CDR3: CASSFGASEAFF; DNA: TGTGCCAGCAGTTTTGGGGCTTCTGAAGCTTTCTTT
D: .; size: .; V: TRBV30; J: TRBJ1-5; CDR3: CAWSPGRVQPQHF; DNA: TGTGCCTGGAGCCCAGGGAGGGTTCAGCCCCAGCATTTT
D: .; size: few; V: TRBV5-4; J: TRBJ1-3; CDR3: CASSIAGSPTIYF; DNA: TGTGCCAGCAGTATTGCGGGATCGCCCACCATATATTTT
D: .; size: .; V: TRBV11-3; J: TRBJ1-1; CDR3: CASSHRGGMNTEAFF; DNA: TGTGCCAGCAGCCATCGAGGGGGTATGAACACTGAAGCTTTCTTT
D: TRBD2; size: .; V: TRBV7-9; J: TRBJ2-5; CDR3: CASSDWTSGIQETQYF; DNA: TGTGCCAGCAGCGATTGGACTAGCGGGATACAAGAGACCCAGTACTTC
D: .; size: .; V: TRBV4-1; J: TRBJ2-7; CDR3: CASSQDRGAYEQYF; DNA: TGCGCCAGCAGCCAAGACAGGGGAGCCTACGAGCAGTACTTC
D: TRBD1; size: .; V: TRBV5-6; J: TRBJ1-1; CDR3: CASREIGTGGVNTEAFF; DNA: TGTGCCAGCAGGGAGATCGGGACAGGGGGAGTGAACACTGAAGCTTTCTTT